The clone carrying this TCR beta chain was counted ten times or more. As yet, its antigen is unknown. The data were taken from a study of T-cell reconstitution after alpha-beta-depleted transplantation in children. Notes on the study in general: T-cell numbers and diversity one year post-transplant derived largely from freshly generated T cells.

Unique molecular identifiers were incorporated into the prepared TCRbeta library. TCRdb redid the calling of the PCR reads with MiXCR, one entry per CDR3 protein. The sample records 90,000 to 100,000 distinct CDR3 sequences, less than 25% being singletons. The V gene's germline CDR1 is MGHRA and CDR2 YSYEKL. CDR3 size: 17 residues. Trimming removed 1 base at V and 6 bases at J, with 18 bases between. The rearrangement links TRBV4-1 to TRBJ2-2, with D perhaps being TRBD1 or TRBD2 (5 bases each). Sequencing was performed on PBMCs, taken before TCRalphabeta/CD19-depleted stem cell transplant. The sequence was obtained from a boy younger than 10 with acute lymphoblastic leukemia, due to receive a stem cell transplant. The CDR3 DNA sequence: TGCGCCAGCAGCCAAGGACGGGGCCCAGTGAGGGCCGGGGAGCTGTTTTTT. Translating gives CASSQGRGPVRAGELFF.